Shown below are 20 T cell receptor beta chains from a single sample sequenced in a study of T cell changes during pregnancy in multiple sclerosis. Assay used: immunoSEQ multiplex PCR; TCRdb lists only in-frame clones, some missing. The sample consists of under 80,000 clones, approximately 92% of them appearing once. The input for sequencing was peripheral blood, taken after pregnancy. The receptors shown here come from a female donor in good health, enrolled as a control in a pregnancy study.

The chain employs TRBV30 and TRBJ1-5, with D uncertain. Trimming left V 0 bases short and J 4 bases short, with 7 bases between. The CDR3 has 13 residues. Germline V gene sequence: CDR1 GTSNPN, CDR2 SVGIG (reference sequence). Here the CDR3 DNA reads TGTGCCTGGAGTGTACGAGGGAATCAGCCCCAGCATTTT. Its protein product is CAWSVRGNQPQHF.

This chain connects TRBV27 to TRBJ2-3; 9 nucleotides match TRBD2. V lost 8 bases to trimming and J lost 1 base; unmatched junction nucleotides: 4. From germline, CDR1 is MNHEY and CDR2 SMNVEV (reference sequence). This CDR3 is 14 amino acids long. The CDR3 DNA is TGTGCCAGCGGGCGCGGGAGGGGCACAGATACGCAGTATTTT. Amino acids: CASGRGRGTDTQYF.

The chain combines TRBV29-1 with TRBJ2-7; a possible D gene is TRBD2 (5 bases). This CDR3 comprises 11 residues. V dropped 6 bases and J dropped 0 bases, with 6 bases sitting between them. CDR1 and CDR2 from the germline V gene are SQVTM and ANQGSEA. DNA of the CDR3: TGCAGCGTAGCGGACTCCTACGAGCAGTACTTC. Encoded protein: CSVADSYEQYF.

The chain links TRBV6-1 to TRBJ1-1; 9 nucleotides line up with TRBD1. V dropped 11 bases and J dropped 0; count of bases not matched to a gene: 7. The CDR3 runs 14 residues. Germline V lookup: CDR1 MNHNS, CDR2 SASEGT. The DNA of the CDR3 is TGTGCCTGCCGGGACAGGGTCATGAACACTGAAGCTTTCTTT. Translated, it gives CACRDRVMNTEAFF.

The V call is TRBV25-1, the J call TRBJ2-5, with D maybe TRBD2 (7 bases). The CDR3 extends over 14 amino acids. Germline assignment: CDR1 MGHDK and CDR2 SYGVNS. V dropped 3 bases and J dropped 1 base, with 9 bases sitting between them. CDR3 nucleotides: TGTGCCAGCAGTGATAGGGGGGGCCAAGAGACCCAGTACTTC. Translating it yields CASSDRGGQETQYF. The variable domain in full, completed from reference TRBV25-1 and TRBJ2-5, reads EADIYQTPRYLVIGTGKKITLECSQTMGHDKMYWYQQDPGMELHLIHYSYGVNSTEKGDLSSESTVSRIRTEHFPLTLESARPSHTSQYLCASSDRGGQETQYFGPGTRLLVL.

The V call is TRBV28, the J call TRBJ2-7, with 9 bases that match TRBD2. CDR3 size: 15 residues. Germline V gene data show CDR1 as MDHEN and CDR2 as SYDVKM. Losses at the gene ends were 6 bases for V and 2 bases for J; bases not matched to a gene: 8. The CDR3 bases are TGTGCCAGCAGCCAAACTAGCGGGCGGGCCTACGAGCAGTACTTC. Translating it yields CASSQTSGRAYEQYF. The whole variable domain, remainder taken from reference TRBV28 and TRBJ2-7, is DVKVTQSSRYLVKRTGEKVFLECVQDMDHENMFWYRQDPGLGLRLIYFSYDVKMKEKGDIPEGYSVSREKKERFSLILESASTNQTSMYLCASSQTSGRAYEQYFGPGTRLTVT.

This chain joins TRBV7-3 and TRBJ2-5; 16 positions match TRBD2. V trimming: 4 bases; J trimming: 0 bases; junction bases outside the gene matches: 2. Germline V gives CDR1 SGHTA, CDR2 FQGTGA. CDR3 length: 17 amino acids. The DNA for the CDR3 is TGTGCCAGCAGCTCGGGACTAGCGGGAGGGTACCAAGAGACCCAGTACTTC. It is translated as CASSSGLAGGYQETQYF. Together with reference TRBV7-3 and TRBJ2-5, the CDR3 gives the full variable domain: GAGVSQTPSNKVTEKGKYVELRCDPISGHTALYWYRQSLGQGPEFLIYFQGTGAADDSGLPNDRFFAVRPEGSVSTLKIQRTERGDSAVYLCASSSGLAGGYQETQYFGPGTRLLVL.

The rearrangement uses TRBV10-2 and TRBJ2-7; TRBD2 aligns across 8 bases. V was clipped by 6 bases and J by 4 bases; unmatched bases: 5. Germline V gives CDR1 WSHSY, CDR2 SAAADI. The CDR3 is made up of 13 amino acids. This CDR3 is CASSREGWYEQYF. As DNA, the CDR3 is TGCGCCAGCAGCCGGGAGGGGTGGTACGAGCAGTACTTC.

This chain joins TRBV9 and TRBJ2-5; 7 bases line up with TRBD1. This CDR3 spans 13 amino acids. V was pared by 4 bases and J by 5 bases, with 5 bases of the junction left unmatched. Germline V gene sequence: CDR1 SGDLS, CDR2 YYNGEE. Here the CDR3 reads CASSITGAETQYF. The DNA for the CDR3 is TGTGCCAGCAGCATAACAGGGGCGGAGACCCAGTACTTC.

The genes are TRBV11-2 and TRBJ2-7; TRBD2 is a possible D gene (8 bases). This CDR3 is 17 amino acids long. The germline V gene encodes CDR1 SGHAT and CDR2 FQNNGV. V was cut by 10 bases and J by 6 bases, with 31 bases left in between. The CDR3 sequence: CAIRTGGDRGLFSEQYF. In nucleotides, the CDR3 is TGTGCCATCCGAACGGGAGGGGATAGGGGGCTCTTCTCCGAGCAGTACTTC.

The chain employs TRBV5-4 and TRBJ1-3; a weak D match, TRBD1 (5 bases). Per the germline V gene, CDR1 is SGHNT and CDR2 is YYREEE (reference sequence). Trimming took off 0 bases at V and 4 bases at J, with 14 bases between the two ends. The CDR3 sequence is 16 residues long. DNA of the CDR3: TGTGCCAGCAGCTTGGGGGGCCGGGGGTTAGGAAACACCATATATTTT. Its protein product is CASSLGGRGLGNTIYF.

In its sample, this clone was seen a few times. The V gene is TRBV28, the J gene TRBJ2-7, with a possible D match to TRBD2 (6 bases). Per the germline V gene, CDR1 is MDHEN and CDR2 is SYDVKM. The V end was cut by 7 bases, the J end by 3 bases, with 13 bases between. The CDR3 is 13 residues long. In nucleotides, the CDR3 is TGTGCCAGCACCAATAGCGGCCACTACGAGCAGTACTTC. Its protein is CASTNSGHYEQYF.

The V call is TRBV5-1, the J call TRBJ2-1; 11 bases map to TRBD1. Looked up from germline, CDR1 is SGHRS and CDR2 is YFSETQ. The CDR3 covers 16 residues. J was trimmed by 12 bases and V by 5 bases; bases with no gene match: 16. For the CDR3, the DNA is TGCGCCAGCAGACTTTCACTACCGGGACAGGGGGAGGTGCAGTTCTTC. Translating it yields CASRLSLPGQGEVQFF.

The J gene is TRBJ2-3, the V gene TRBV10-3; 7 nucleotides line up with TRBD2. The CDR3 is 15 residues long. Germline V gives CDR1 ENHRY, CDR2 SYGVKD. V lost 4 bases and J lost 0; bases outside the gene matches: 4. The chain's CDR3 is CAISAGGGSTDTQYF. The CDR3 DNA reads TGTGCCATCAGTGCTGGCGGGGGTAGCACAGATACGCAGTATTTT.

The V gene is TRBV9, the J gene TRBJ2-1; TRBD2 is a possible D gene (6 bases). Germline V gene data show CDR1 as SGDLS and CDR2 as YYNGEE. The V and J ends lost 0 bases and 7 bases respectively, with 8 bases between them. The CDR3 is made up of 13 amino acids. The CDR3 is CASSVGEANEQFF. The CDR3 bases are TGTGCCAGCAGCGTAGGGGAGGCGAATGAGCAGTTCTTC.

The rearrangement links TRBV6-5 to TRBJ2-7; tentative D call: TRBD2 (5 bases). The V gene's germline CDR1 is MNHEY and CDR2 SVGAGI. The CDR3 spans 16 residues. The V end lost 0 bases, the J end lost 6 bases, and 18 bases lay between the germline ends. CDR3 sequence (DNA): TGTGCCAGCAGTTACTCGAGGGTGGAGAGGGTCAGCGAGCAGTACTTC. Translation: CASSYSRVERVSEQYF.

J is TRBJ1-3 and V is TRBV10-3, with TRBD1 as a possible D gene (6 bases). Trimming shortened V by 3 bases and J by 0 bases, and 12 bases separated the two germline ends. The CDR3 extends over 16 amino acids. Germline V gene lookup returns CDR1 ENHRY and CDR2 SYGVKD. The DNA of the CDR3 is TGTGCCATCAGTGACGAGACAGGCTTCTCTGGAAACACCATATATTTT. Protein sequence: CAISDETGFSGNTIYF.

The chain carries TRBV5-1 and TRBJ2-3; 11 nucleotides agree with TRBD2. Trimming at V came to 4 bases and at J to 2 bases, leaving 6 bases not matched to a gene. The germline gives CDR1 SGHRS, CDR2 YFSETQ. This CDR3 comprises 16 residues. In DNA form, the CDR3 reads TGCGCCAGCAGCCCCCGACTAGCGGGAACCACAGATACGCAGTATTTT. Its protein product is CASSPRLAGTTDTQYF.

The chain carries TRBV28 and TRBJ2-7; 8 positions agree with TRBD1. After removal of 8 bases from V and 3 bases from J, the junction contained 9 bases not matched to a gene. This CDR3 contains 14 residues. Germline CDR1 MDHEN, CDR2 SYDVKM. DNA for the CDR3: TGTGCCAGCCAGGGGGCCAGCCGATTCTACGAGCAGTACTTC. Its protein is CASQGASRFYEQYF. The whole variable domain, filled in from reference TRBV28 and TRBJ2-7, reads DVKVTQSSRYLVKRTGEKVFLECVQDMDHENMFWYRQDPGLGLRLIYFSYDVKMKEKGDIPEGYSVSREKKERFSLILESASTNQTSMYLCASQGASRFYEQYFGPGTRLTVT.

The chain recombines TRBV28 with TRBJ2-7, with D possibly TRBD1 on 6 matching bases. The CDR3 runs 13 residues. Germline CDR1 is MDHEN and CDR2 is SYDVKM. V lost 5 bases and J 1 base, leaving 9 bases between the germline ends. For the CDR3, the DNA is TGTGCCAGCAGTCGGGACACTTCCTACGAGCAGTACTTC. As protein: CASSRDTSYEQYF.